This TCR beta chain is from a study of T cell changes during pregnancy in multiple sclerosis (dated by TCRdb to the late 2010s). About the investigation overall: In women with multiple sclerosis, the researchers looked at how the T cell repertoire shifted as pregnancy progressed.

Libraries were constructed by the immunoSEQ multiplex PCR assay. TCRdb limited this immuneACCESS table to in-frame rearrangements with V and J called. A share of clones is missing; checked studies link under half to unresolved V genes, and the rest is unexplained. Present in this sample are fewer than 70,000 clones, roughly 92% of which were seen just once. The ten biggest clones cover roughly 3% of the sample. Per the germline V gene, SNHLY is the CDR1 and FYNNEI is the CDR2. The cysteine opens and the phenylalanine closes a CDR3 of 15 amino acids. Only CDR3 DNA remains: 45 bases, in frame from the first base. Between the V and J ends, shortened by 6 bases and 4 bases respectively, the junction contains 13 bases. This clone was detected only a few times. Its antigen is not yet known. No clone much larger than this one lies a single base away; base qualities are absent.

The chain uses TRBV2 and TRBJ1-6; the best D guess is TRBD1, with 6 bases matching. The TCR originated in a female donor in good health, enrolled as a control in a pregnancy study. The source was CD8+ T cells from peripheral blood mononuclear cells, collected in the third trimester of pregnancy. The DNA reads as follows: TGTGCCAGCAGCTTGGGAGGGGGGTATAATTCACCCCTCCACTTT. It is translated as CASSLGGGYNSPLHF.